The clone carrying this T cell receptor (beta chain) was recorded once. This record belongs to a study of blood T cell repertoires in COVID-19. Measured with immunoSEQ multiplex PCR; TCRdb has only the in-frame clones, and not every one. The sample consists of about 81,000 clones, approximately 87% of them appearing once. The trim removed 2 bases at V and 8 bases at J, leaving 9 bases unmatched. The CDR3 loop spans 15 amino acids. From germline, CDR1 is MGHDK and CDR2 SYGVNS. Sequenced input: peripheral blood. The origin of this receptor is an older woman with acute or convalescent COVID-19. J is TRBJ1-2 and V is TRBV25-1, with TRBD1 matching 9 bases. CDR3 sequence reads: CASSESPQGARGYTF. CDR3 sequence (DNA): TGTGCCAGCAGTGAAAGCCCACAGGGGGCCAGAGGCTACACCTTC.